A single sample gave rise to the 11 T cell receptor beta chains below, sequenced in a study of cytomegalovirus exposure and HLA in healthy donors. PCR primers comprised 60 Vbeta and 13 Jbeta primers. Using immunoSEQ multiplex PCR, the repertoire was profiled, and TCRdb retains in-frame clones only, with some absent. Here the sample spans tens of thousands of clones, around two thirds being singletons. The sequencing input was PBMCs. The receptors stem from a woman aged 45-65 years in good health and CMV-seropositive.

This clone appeared a few times. The chain employs TRBV27 and TRBJ2-6; D remains unclear. The CDR3 consists of 17 residues. Trimming removed 2 bases at V and 0 bases at J, with 11 bases between. The germline CDR1 and CDR2 sequences are MNHEY and SMNVEV (reference sequence). The CDR3 loop is CASSLDRYLSGANVLTF. DNA for the CDR3: TGTGCCAGCAGTTTAGATAGATACCTCTCTGGGGCCAACGTCCTGACTTTC. Looking up the rest from reference TRBV27 and TRBJ2-6 gives the full variable domain: EAQVTQNPRYLITVTGKKLTVTCSQNMNHEYMSWYRQDPGLGLRQIYYSMNVEVTDKGDVPEGYKVSRKEKRNFPLILESPSPNQTSLYFCASSLDRYLSGANVLTFGAGSRLTVL.

The V gene is TRBV2, the J gene TRBJ2-3; D remains unclear. This CDR3 contains 16 residues. In germline, CDR1 is SNHLY, CDR2 FYNNEI. Trimming took 2 bases from V and 1 from J, leaving 13 bases between them. CDR3 bases: TGTGCCAGCAGTGAATTGGCAGGCGTTCGCACAGATACGCAGTATTTT. This sequence encodes CASSELAGVRTDTQYF. Filled out from reference TRBV2 and TRBJ2-3, the complete variable domain reads EPEVTQTPSHQVTQMGQEVILRCVPISNHLYFYWYRQILGQKVEFLVSFYNNEISEKSEIFDDQFSVERPDGSNFTLKIRSTKLEDSAMYFCASSELAGVRTDTQYFGPGTRLTVL.

The chain couples TRBV27 to TRBJ1-2; TRBD1 agrees at 10 bases. CDR3 length: 15 amino acids. Germline CDR1 is MNHEY and CDR2 is SMNVEV (reference sequence). CDR3 in amino acids: CASKGTGALNYGYTF. In DNA, the CDR3 is TGTGCGTCGAAAGGGACAGGGGCCCTTAACTATGGCTACACCTTC.

The chain couples TRBV4-1 to TRBJ1-5; D is possibly TRBD1 (5 bases). The CDR3 runs 17 residues. The germline V gene encodes CDR1 MGHRA and CDR2 YSYEKL. V lost 3 bases to trimming and J lost 3 bases, with 18 bases between them. The CDR3 DNA sequence: TGCGCCAGCAGCCACTCTGCCCCAAGGGGCCTCAATCAGCCCCAGCATTTT. This codes for CASSHSAPRGLNQPQHF.

This chain connects TRBV7-3 to TRBJ1-6, with 7 nucleotides matching TRBD1. The CDR3 contains 16 residues. The germline CDR1 and CDR2 sequences are SGHTA and FQGTGA. After removal of 0 bases from V and 6 bases from J, the junction contained 5 bases not matched to a gene. The CDR3 region is CASSLTFGTVNSPLHF. The CDR3 DNA reads as TGTGCCAGCAGCTTAACGTTTGGGACAGTTAATTCACCCCTCCACTTT. Filled out from reference TRBV7-3 and TRBJ1-6, the complete variable domain reads GAGVSQTPSNKVTEKGKYVELRCDPISGHTALYWYRQSLGQGPEFLIYFQGTGAADDSGLPNDRFFAVRPEGSVSTLKIQRTERGDSAVYLCASSLTFGTVNSPLHFGNGTRLTVT.

The J gene is TRBJ2-7, the V gene TRBV7-9, with 7 positions matching TRBD1. From germline, CDR1 is SEHNR and CDR2 FQNEAQ (reference sequence). CDR3 size: 12 residues. Trimming cost V 4 bases and J 8 bases; bases outside gene matches: 5. CDR3 protein: CASSSGQLQQYV. The CDR3 bases are TGTGCCAGCAGCTCGGGACAGTTACAGCAGTACGTC.

The chain uses TRBV29-1 and TRBJ2-3; 10 nucleotides agree with TRBD1. The CDR3 totals 14 residues. The J segment lost 2 bases and the V segment lost 7 bases, leaving 6 bases of the junction unmatched. The germline gives CDR1 SQVTM, CDR2 ANQGSEA. DNA of the CDR3: TGCAGCGGAGGGACAGGGGACCACACAGATACGCAGTATTTT. Amino acid sequence: CSGGTGDHTDTQYF.

The CDR3 coding sequence is TGTGCCAGCAGCGAAGGAGGGATTAATTCACCCCTCCACTTT. The encoded protein is CASSEGGINSPLHF. The chain joins TRBV7-7 to TRBJ1-6; D unresolved. V was pared by 5 bases and J by 6 bases, with 11 bases between. The CDR3 runs 14 residues. CDR1 SSHAT and CDR2 FNYEAQ come from the germline V gene (reference sequence).

The chain links TRBV9 to TRBJ2-7; 10 nucleotides agree with TRBD2. The germline CDR1 and CDR2 sequences are SGDLS and YYNGEE. The V segment lost 2 bases and the J segment 6 bases; nucleotides outside the gene matches: 2. CDR3 length equals 13 residues. In DNA, the CDR3 is TGTGCCAGCAGCGTGACTAGCGGGTCCGAGCAGTACTTC. Its translation is CASSVTSGSEQYF.

V and J are TRBV4-2 and TRBJ1-5; D not resolved. The V gene lost 5 bases and the J gene lost 1 base, with 12 bases spanning the gap. The CDR3 spans 15 residues. In germline, CDR1 is LGHNA, CDR2 YNFKEQ. The CDR3: CASSEVVYSNQPQHF. The CDR3 nucleotides are TGTGCCAGCAGCGAGGTGGTGTACAGCAATCAGCCCCAGCATTTT.

The V and J genes are TRBV28 and TRBJ1-2; the D gene is possibly TRBD1 (5 bases). Trimming removed 7 bases at V and 5 bases at J, with 14 bases between. CDR3 length: 13 amino acids. Germline values: CDR1 MDHEN, CDR2 SYDVKM. CDR3 nucleotide sequence: TGTGCCAGCAATAGCATGGGGGGGTATGGCTACACCTTC. Residues: CASNSMGGYGYTF.